The 32 T cell receptor beta chains below all came from one sample that was sequenced in a study of T cells in Graves' hyperthyroidism and ophthalmopathy. The source material, RNA transcripts, was used to amplify TCR beta CDR3 regions. When the TCR CDR3 underwent first-round RT-PCR, the HTBI primer set was used. TCRdb processed the multiplex PCR reads anew with MiXCR; each CDR3 protein has one entry. The sample yields about 480,000 distinct CDR3 sequences, approximately 15% seen once. Sequenced input: blood. The receptor source for this set is a woman between 18 and 29 years old with Graves' hyperthyroidism.

This clonotype was picked up a small number of times. The chain carries TRBV19 and TRBJ1-1; no reliable D call. The CDR3 contains 14 residues. CDR1 and CDR2 from the germline V gene are LNHDA and SQIVND (reference sequence). The ends were cut back, 1 base at V and 5 bases at J, with 11 bases in the middle. CDR3 coding DNA: TGTGCCAGTAGTATAGGGGGATTCAGGACTGAAGCTTTCTTT. Translation: CASSIGGFRTEAFF.

This clonotype was detected many times. The chain couples TRBV6-2 or TRBV6-3 to TRBJ2-1; D possibly corresponds to TRBD2 (5 bases). CDR3 length: 17 residues. Trimming took off 0 bases at V and 7 bases at J, with 19 bases between the two ends. Per the germline V gene, CDR1 is MNHEY and CDR2 is SVGEGT. The CDR3 reads CASSYSTRADSGNEQFF. CDR3 nucleotide sequence: TGTGCCAGCAGTTACTCGACGCGGGCCGACTCGGGTAATGAGCAGTTCTTC.

At least ten counts were recorded for this clonotype. This rearrangement joins TRBV28 to TRBJ2-4; D possibly corresponds to TRBD2 (6 bases). V was trimmed by 3 bases and J by 1 base, leaving 13 bases between them. Germline V lookup: CDR1 MDHEN, CDR2 SYDVKM. There are 16 residues in the CDR3. The CDR3 reads CASSLRGGWAKNIQYF. The DNA of the CDR3 is TGTGCCAGCAGTTTGCGGGGTGGATGGGCCAAAAACATTCAGTACTTC.

This chain uses TRBV27 with TRBJ2-7; a possible D gene is TRBD2 (5 bases). CDR1 and CDR2 (germline): MNHEY, SMNVEV (reference sequence). V lost 3 bases to trimming and J lost 3 bases, with 15 bases between them. This CDR3 region has 15 residues. CDR3 sequence reads: CASSFLPAVVYEQYF. The CDR3 bases are TGTGCCAGCAGTTTTCTGCCAGCGGTGGTCTACGAGCAGTACTTC.

This rearrangement joins TRBV14 to TRBJ2-2; D not resolved. The V end was cut by 5 bases, the J end by 0 bases, with 22 bases between. CDR1 is SGHDN and CDR2 is FVKESK in the germline V gene. The CDR3 extends over 19 amino acids. CDR3 DNA: TGTGCCAGCAGCTCGGTAGCCCGCCGCGCGGAGACGAACACCGGGGAGCTGTTTTTT. The encoded protein is CASSSVARRAETNTGELFF.

This clonotype was observed a few times. The chain joins TRBV12-3 or TRBV12-4 to TRBJ2-5; possible D gene TRBD2, 5 bases. This CDR3 contains 15 residues. Trimming left V 5 bases short and J 3 bases short, with 16 bases between. CDR3 DNA: TGTGCCAGCAGTCCCCCTCTAGCAGGAGAAGAGACCCAGTACTTC. This gives the protein CASSPPLAGEETQYF.

This clonotype was seen many times. V and J are TRBV7-2 and TRBJ2-5; 7 bases match TRBD2. The CDR3 covers 13 residues. V gave up 5 bases and J gave up 3 bases; unmatched junction bases: 3. The germline CDR1 and CDR2 sequences are SGHTA and FQGNSA. For the CDR3, the DNA is TGTGCCAGCAGCAAGGGACTAAAAGAGACCCAGTACTTC. Translation: CASSKGLKETQYF.

The J gene is TRBJ2-3, the V gene TRBV11-3, with D perhaps TRBD2 (5 bases). CDR1 and CDR2 (germline): SGHNT, YENEEA. The CDR3 runs to 14 residues. The V end lost 5 bases, the J end lost 4 bases, and 13 bases lay between the germline ends. CDR3 loop: CASSLPGKADTQYF. For the CDR3, the DNA is TGTGCCAGCAGCCTTCCCGGGAAGGCAGATACGCAGTATTTT. Filled out from reference TRBV11-3 and TRBJ2-3, the complete variable domain reads EAGVVQSPRYKIIEKKQPVAFWCNPISGHNTLYWYLQNLGQGPELLIRYENEEAVDDSQLPKDRFSAERLKGVDSTLKIQPAELGDSAVYLCASSLPGKADTQYFGPGTRLTVL.

V gene TRBV29-1 combines with J gene TRBJ1-1; D remains ambiguous. Per the germline V gene, CDR1 is SQVTM and CDR2 is ANQGSEA. Between the trimmed V and J ends, which lost 2 bases and 8 bases, there was a span of 9 bases. The CDR3 has 11 residues. CDR3 region: CSVELTTEAFF. The CDR3 DNA follows: TGCAGCGTTGAACTGACGACAGAAGCTTTCTTT.

This chain links TRBV5-1 with TRBJ1-3; D might be TRBD1 (6 bases). Per germline, CDR1 SGHRS and CDR2 YFSETQ. With 0 bases removed from V and 0 bases from J, the gap between germline ends came to 10 bases. CDR3 length: 16 residues. This CDR3 is CASSLEGGVSGNTIYF. Here the CDR3 DNA reads TGCGCCAGCAGCTTGGAAGGGGGAGTCTCTGGAAACACCATATATTTT. Full variable domain (rest looked up from reference TRBV5-1 and TRBJ1-3): KAGVTQTPRYLIKTRGQQVTLSCSPISGHRSVSWYQQTPGQGLQFLFEYFSETQRNKGNFPGRFSGRQFSNSRSEMNVSTLELGDSALYLCASSLEGGVSGNTIYFGEGSWLTVV.

The CDR3 region is CASSTGPFPTEAFF. In nucleotides, the CDR3 is TGTGCCAGCAGCACCGGGCCTTTCCCAACTGAAGCTTTCTTT. The chain joins TRBV9 to TRBJ1-1; D not certain. The germline V gene has CDR1 SGDLS and CDR2 YYNGEE. V was cut by 4 bases and J by 5 bases, with 15 bases left in between. CDR3 length: 14 residues.

The table lists this clonotype with many counts. This chain uses TRBV20-1 with TRBJ1-1; D is possibly TRBD1 (6 bases). This CDR3 comprises 14 residues. Germline loops: CDR1 DFQATT, CDR2 SNEGSKA (reference sequence). V lost 6 bases to trimming and J lost 2 bases, with 16 bases between them. The DNA for the CDR3 is TGCAGTGCCGTACGCCGGGACACCAACACTGAAGCTTTCTTT. Translating it yields CSAVRRDTNTEAFF.

In this sample, this clonotype turned up a few times. CDR3 in DNA: TGCGCCAGCAGCTTTGACAGGGTCTTCGAGCAGTACTTC. Amino acids: CASSFDRVFEQYF. The chain links TRBV5-1 to TRBJ2-7, with 7 bases fitting TRBD1. CDR1 and CDR2 from the germline V gene are SGHRS and YFSETQ. V lost 2 bases, J lost 6 bases, and 5 bases stayed unmatched. This CDR3 has 13 amino acids.

This clonotype was detected only a few times. This chain joins TRBV7-2 and TRBJ1-4; D is perhaps TRBD1 (6 bases). Germline values: CDR1 SGHTA, CDR2 FQGNSA. Trimming shortened V by 4 bases and J by 7 bases, and 19 bases separated the two germline ends. This CDR3 has 16 residues. The CDR3 bases are TGTGCCAGCAGCTCCTCAGGCCAGGGGTGGGGTGAAAAACTGTTTTTT. Its protein is CASSSSGQGWGEKLFF.

The chain has TRBV24-1 and TRBJ2-5, with TRBD2 matching over 12 bases. This CDR3 region has 16 residues. Trimming at V came to 4 bases and at J to 2 bases, leaving 4 bases not matched to a gene. CDR1 is KGHDR and CDR2 is SFDVKD in the germline V gene. The CDR3 bases are TGTGCCACCAGTGACCGTGGACTAGCGGGACAAGAGACCCAGTACTTC. This encodes CATSDRGLAGQETQYF.

The chain combines TRBV5-6 with TRBJ1-2; 8 nucleotides agree with TRBD1. This CDR3 is built from 16 residues. After removal of 4 bases from V and 4 bases from J, the junction contained 12 bases not matched to a gene. Germline-derived CDR1 and CDR2 are SGHDT and YYEEEE. The CDR3: CASSPPWTGQSYGYTF. Written as DNA, the CDR3 is TGTGCCAGCAGCCCGCCGTGGACAGGGCAGAGCTATGGCTACACCTTC. Full variable domain (outside the CDR3, taken from reference TRBV5-6 and TRBJ1-2): DAGVTQSPTHLIKTRGQQVTLRCSPKSGHDTVSWYQQALGQGPQFIFQYYEEEERQRGNFPDRFSGHQFPNYSSELNVNALLLGDSALYLCASSPPWTGQSYGYTFGSGTRLTVV.

This clonotype was seen more than once but under ten times. The chain combines TRBV19 with TRBJ1-2; TRBD1 matches at 8 bases. The CDR3 is made up of 15 amino acids. Looked up from germline, CDR1 is LNHDA and CDR2 is SQIVND (reference sequence). V lost 5 bases, J lost 0 bases, and 5 bases stayed unmatched. The CDR3 loop reads CASSYRGGTNYGYTF. For the CDR3, the DNA is TGTGCCAGTAGTTACAGGGGGGGTACTAACTATGGCTACACCTTC.

This clonotype was seen many times. V is TRBV7-3 and J is TRBJ2-5; D is uncertain. Germline CDR1 is SGHTA and CDR2 is FQGTGA. The V end was cut by 2 bases, the J end by 5 bases, with 9 bases between. The CDR3 runs 13 residues. This CDR3 is CASSLGEKETQYF. The CDR3 DNA reads TGTGCCAGCAGCTTAGGAGAGAAGGAGACCCAGTACTTC.

This clonotype was seen a few times. The rearrangement links TRBV5-1 to TRBJ2-3; 7 bases map to TRBD1. V trimming: 3 bases; J trimming: 6 bases; junction bases outside the gene matches: 7. Per the germline V gene, CDR1 is SGHRS and CDR2 is YFSETQ. This CDR3 has 14 residues. The CDR3 nucleotides read TGCGCCAGCAGCTCGGCTGAACAGGGGGATACGCAGTATTTT. It specifies CASSSAEQGDTQYF.

This clonotype occurred a few times. V gene TRBV29-1 combines with J gene TRBJ1-1; no reliable D call. Between the trimmed V and J ends, which lost 1 base and 6 bases, there was a span of 12 bases. Germline V lookup: CDR1 SQVTM, CDR2 ANQGSEA. CDR3 length: 13 amino acids. The CDR3 nucleotides are TGCAGCGTTGAAGCGGGTCGGTCAGCTGAAGCTTTCTTT. Translated: CSVEAGRSAEAFF. The whole variable domain, remainder taken from reference TRBV29-1 and TRBJ1-1, is SAVISQKPSRDICQRGTSLTIQCQVDSQVTMMFWYRQQPGQSLTLIATANQGSEATYESGFVIDKFPISRPNLTFSTLTVSNMSPEDSSIYLCSVEAGRSAEAFFGQGTRLTVV.

The chain is built from TRBV5-1 and TRBJ2-2; D is possibly TRBD2 (6 bases). This CDR3 comprises 14 residues. Germline values: CDR1 SGHRS, CDR2 YFSETQ. V gave up 4 bases and J gave up 4 bases, with 11 bases separating them. The DNA of the CDR3 is TGCGCCAGCAGCCCGAGCGGGCCCACCGGGGAGCTGTTTTTT. It is translated as CASSPSGPTGELFF.

The chain couples TRBV6-1 to TRBJ1-4; the match to TRBD1 covers 9 bases. V gave up 5 bases and J gave up 5 bases; unmatched junction bases: 6. The CDR3 covers 15 residues. The germline gives CDR1 MNHNS, CDR2 SASEGT. The CDR3: CASSWPGQGNEKLFF. The CDR3 DNA sequence: TGTGCCAGCAGTTGGCCGGGACAGGGCAATGAAAAACTGTTTTTT.

This clonotype was recorded at least ten times. This chain connects TRBV12-3 or TRBV12-4 to TRBJ2-1; weak D call: TRBD2 (5 bases). V was trimmed by 7 bases and J by 1 base, leaving 14 bases between them. This CDR3 has 15 amino acids. CDR3 sequence: CASTSYKGSYNEQFF. The CDR3 coding sequence is TGTGCCAGCACTAGCTACAAGGGATCCTACAATGAGCAGTTCTTC.

The V call is TRBV12-3 or TRBV12-4, the J call TRBJ1-1, with 9 nucleotides matching TRBD1. The ends lost 5 bases at V and 5 bases at J; junction bases unmatched: 9. The CDR3 contains 15 residues. CDR3 DNA sequence: TGTGCCAGCAGTCCACACCGGGACAGGGAGACTGAAGCTTTCTTT. It encodes CASSPHRDRETEAFF.

The chain has TRBV2 and TRBJ1-4; TRBD1 might be the D (5 bases). Trimming took 8 bases from V and 7 from J, leaving 20 bases between them. This CDR3 has 15 amino acids. Germline V CDR1 and CDR2: SNHLY, FYNNEI. CDR3 DNA sequence: TGTGCCAGCCTAACCATTAGGGGATATGGTGAAAAACTGTTTTTT. It encodes CASLTIRGYGEKLFF.

This chain joins TRBV29-1 and TRBJ2-5, with D perhaps matching TRBD2 (5 bases). Trimming stripped 5 bases from V and 4 bases from J, with 17 bases between. Germline V CDR1 and CDR2: SQVTM, ANQGSEA. The CDR3 contains 14 residues. The DNA for the CDR3 is TGCAGCGTTATCGGGTGGGGAGAAGGAGAGACCCAGTACTTC. This codes for CSVIGWGEGETQYF.

This clonotype was seen at least ten times. The rearrangement links TRBV3-1 to TRBJ1-1; D is uncertain. The germline V gene has CDR1 LGHDT and CDR2 YNNKEL (reference sequence). V lost 0 bases to trimming and J lost 2 bases, with 4 bases between them. This CDR3 is built from 13 residues. CDR3 region: CASSQEFNTEAFF. In DNA, the CDR3 is TGTGCCAGCAGCCAAGAGTTCAACACTGAAGCTTTCTTT.

The rearrangement uses TRBV11-2 and TRBJ2-5; 9 bases line up with TRBD2. The J segment lost 5 bases and the V segment lost 2 bases, leaving 9 bases of the junction unmatched. The CDR3 sequence is 16 residues long. Germline V gene sequence: CDR1 SGHAT, CDR2 FQNNGV. The CDR3 sequence is CASSLTISSGSETQYF. The CDR3 nucleotides read TGTGCCAGCAGCTTAACGATCAGTAGCGGGAGCGAGACCCAGTACTTC.

This clonotype was counted many times. V and J are TRBV5-1 and TRBJ1-2, with unresolved D. This CDR3 is 12 amino acids long. The V and J ends lost 4 bases and 7 bases respectively, with 11 bases between them. Germline values: CDR1 SGHRS, CDR2 YFSETQ. DNA of the CDR3: TGCGCCAGCAGCGCGGACGGGCCTGGCTACACCTTC. Translating it yields CASSADGPGYTF.

The chain employs TRBV7-9 and TRBJ2-3; 8 positions agree with TRBD2. In germline, CDR1 is SEHNR, CDR2 FQNEAQ (reference sequence). V lost 2 bases, J lost 0 bases, and 10 bases stayed unmatched. The CDR3 runs 18 residues. The CDR3 sequence is CASSLTAGDVTSTDTQYF. In DNA form, the CDR3 reads TGTGCCAGCAGCTTAACAGCGGGAGACGTTACTAGCACAGATACGCAGTATTTT. Full variable domain (missing parts from reference TRBV7-9 and TRBJ2-3): DTGVSQNPRHKITKRGQNVTFRCDPISEHNRLYWYRQTLGQGPEFLTYFQNEAQLEKSRLLSDRFSAERPKGSFSTLEIQRTEQGDSAMYLCASSLTAGDVTSTDTQYFGPGTRLTVL.

This clonotype was observed many times. This chain joins TRBV18 and TRBJ1-2; 7 bases agree with TRBD1. Losses at the gene ends were 6 bases for V and 1 base for J; bases not matched to a gene: 8. The CDR3 covers 15 residues. Germline V CDR1 and CDR2: KGHSH, LQKENI. CDR3 in DNA: TGTGCCAGCTCCCCCAGGGACAGTCGTAACTATGGCTACACCTTC. Protein: CASSPRDSRNYGYTF.

The chain uses TRBV25-1 and TRBJ2-5; D is perhaps TRBD2 (6 bases). This CDR3 region has 15 residues. V was pared by 3 bases and J by 2 bases, with 13 bases between. From germline, CDR1 is MGHDK and CDR2 SYGVNS. The CDR3 sequence: CASSDTSWAQETQYF. The CDR3 DNA is TGTGCCAGCAGTGATACTAGCTGGGCACAAGAGACCCAGTACTTC.